These 13 T cell receptor beta chains share one sample of origin, sequenced in a study of Ad26.COV2.S vaccination and SARS-CoV-2 variants. The data were produced by immunoSEQ multiplex PCR, yet TCRdb's version contains in-frame clones alone and is incomplete. The sample has roughly 150,000 clones, 80% to 90% seen once; the top ten hold approximately 5%. The input for sequencing was peripheral blood, taken after recovery from COVID-19. Receptors originate from a human donor who had recovered from COVID-19.

The V and J genes are TRBV7-2 and TRBJ2-1; 9 bases align to TRBD1. Per germline, CDR1 SGHTA and CDR2 FQGNSA. V gave up 4 bases and J gave up 5 bases; unmatched junction bases: 6. This CDR3 is built from 15 residues. This CDR3 is CASSYGTGFNNEQFF. Here the CDR3 DNA reads TGTGCCAGCAGCTACGGGACAGGGTTTAACAATGAGCAGTTCTTC. The full variable domain, in which reference TRBV7-2 and TRBJ2-1 provide the parts outside the CDR3, is GAGVSQSPSNKVTEKGKDVELRCDPISGHTALYWYRQSLGQGLEFLIYFQGNSAPDKSGLPSDRFSAERTGGSVSTLTIQRTQQEDSAVYLCASSYGTGFNNEQFFGPGTRLTVL.

V and J are TRBV27 and TRBJ2-6; 8 bases fit TRBD1. The V segment lost 5 bases and the J segment 2 bases; nucleotides outside the gene matches: 5. The germline gives CDR1 MNHEY, CDR2 SMNVEV (reference sequence). The CDR3 is 16 amino acids. The CDR3 DNA reads as TGTGCCAGCAGTCCTCGACAGGGGACTGGGGCCAACGTCCTGACTTTC. Its translation: CASSPRQGTGANVLTF.

The J gene is TRBJ2-3, the V gene TRBV9; D is undetermined. The CDR3 is 14 residues long. Germline CDR1 is SGDLS and CDR2 is YYNGEE. V shed 4 bases and J shed 4 bases, with 13 bases lying between them. The CDR3 nucleotides are TGTGCCAGCAGCCTAAGGGTCACAGCAGATACGCAGTATTTT. It is translated as CASSLRVTADTQYF. Using reference TRBV9 and TRBJ2-3 for the parts outside the CDR3, the full variable domain is DSGVTQTPKHLITATGQRVTLRCSPRSGDLSVYWYQQSLDQGLQFLIQYYNGEERAKGNILERFSAQQFPDLHSELNLSSLELGDSALYFCASSLRVTADTQYFGPGTRLTVL.

V gene TRBV28 combines with J gene TRBJ1-1; D unresolved. This CDR3 spans 15 amino acids. V lost 5 bases and J lost 1, with 14 bases in between. CDR1 and CDR2 (germline): MDHEN, SYDVKM. Here the CDR3 DNA reads TGTGCCAGCAGTCAAAATCCCCTCGAGAACACTGAAGCTTTCTTT. This codes for CASSQNPLENTEAFF.

The chain couples TRBV7-9 to TRBJ1-3; D not resolved. This CDR3 contains 15 residues. Germline V gene data show CDR1 as SEHNR and CDR2 as FQNEAQ (reference sequence). V lost 2 bases to trimming and J lost 4 bases, with 12 bases between them. CDR3 coding DNA: TGTGCCAGCAGCTTAATCCGGAATTCAGGAAACACCATATATTTT. Its translation is CASSLIRNSGNTIYF.

This chain links TRBV9 with TRBJ2-3; D is ambiguous. V lost 4 bases and J 5 bases, leaving 20 bases between the germline ends. From germline, CDR1 is SGDLS and CDR2 YYNGEE. This CDR3 is built from 16 residues. The CDR3 spells CASSPRTPMSGDTQYF. The CDR3 bases are TGTGCCAGCAGCCCCCGGACGCCAATGAGTGGAGATACGCAGTATTTT.

The V call is TRBV18, the J call TRBJ1-2, with D maybe TRBD1 (6 bases). The V end lost 3 bases, the J end lost 3 bases, and 20 bases lay between the germline ends. The CDR3 has 17 residues. Germline CDR1 is KGHSH and CDR2 is LQKENI. For the CDR3, the DNA is TGTGCCAGCTCACCGGGGGCATTAGGGAACCCTTACTATGGCTACACCTTC. Its translation: CASSPGALGNPYYGYTF.

The rearrangement joins TRBV7-9 to TRBJ2-3; D unresolved. V was cut by 3 bases and J by 4 bases, with 8 bases left in between. Germline V lookup: CDR1 SEHNR, CDR2 FQNEAQ (reference sequence). The CDR3 is 13 amino acids. For the CDR3, the DNA is TGTGCCAGCAGCTTCCTCCGCGCAGATACGCAGTATTTT. This codes for CASSFLRADTQYF.

This clone was seen only a few times. The chain is built from TRBV30 and TRBJ2-7; a weak D match, TRBD2 (7 bases). This CDR3 has 15 residues. V was pared by 2 bases and J by 4 bases, with 18 bases between. Germline loops: CDR1 GTSNPN, CDR2 SVGIG (reference sequence). The CDR3 DNA sequence: TGTGCCTGGAGTCGAGGGGGGGCTATCTTATACGAGCAGTACTTC. Protein sequence: CAWSRGGAILYEQYF.

A word on this clone: The junction differs from germline at one of its ends, possibly a read error. The genes are TRBV25-1 and TRBJ2-7; D might be TRBD1 (5 bases). The germline CDR1 and CDR2 sequences are MGHDK and SYGVNS. This CDR3 is built from 9 residues. CDR3 bases: TGTGCCAGCAGTGAGCCCCAGGGCTTC. Its translation: CASSEPQGF.

The chain links TRBV4-3 to TRBJ1-2, with a tentative D call TRBD1 (6 bases). The germline V and J ends were trimmed by 1 base and 3 bases, with 18 bases remaining between them. This CDR3 has 17 residues. Germline values: CDR1 LGHNA, CDR2 YSLEER. The CDR3 bases are TGCGCCAGCAGCCAAGGGCCTTCTAGGGCAGGGGACTATGGCTACACCTTC. The encoded protein is CASSQGPSRAGDYGYTF.

CDR3 amino acids: CATRLEYSGTDTQYF. As DNA, the CDR3 is TGTGCCACCAGGCTAGAGTATTCGGGTACAGATACGCAGTATTTT. V and J are TRBV15 and TRBJ2-3; D gene ambiguous. The CDR3 is 15 residues long. Trimming took 6 bases from V and 3 from J, leaving 16 bases between them. Germline V gene lookup returns CDR1 LNHNV and CDR2 YYDKDF (reference sequence).

The chain's CDR3 is CASSFANSGNTIYF. The CDR3 DNA follows: TGTGCCAGCAGTTTTGCCAACTCTGGAAACACCATATATTTT. This chain joins TRBV28 and TRBJ1-3; the D is unclear. The V and J ends lost 3 bases and 0 bases respectively, with 6 bases between them. This CDR3 has 14 residues. Germline CDR1 reads MDHEN; CDR2 reads SYDVKM.